This record covers a single TCR beta chain. Its specificity is unknown. The sample is drawn from a study of T-cell reconstitution after alpha-beta-depleted transplantation in children. Findings and limits, study-wide: The origin of high day-60 TCRbeta diversity in some patients lay in surviving recipient T cells and thymic progenitors. From newly produced T cells came most of the T-cell counts and diversity one year after transplant. Reports say that about two months after transplant, the alpha-beta T cells came out of several hundred graft clones that had expanded.

The V and J ends lost 4 bases and 8 bases respectively, with 14 bases between them. From germline, CDR1 is ENHRY and CDR2 SYGVKD. The CDR3 length is 13 residues. Molecular barcoding with unique molecular identifiers was used for the TCRbeta library. TCRdb recomputed calls from the PCR reads with MiXCR, one row per CDR3 protein. This table has 500,000 to 750,000 distinct CDR3 sequences, more than 20% appearing once. Sequencing was performed on PBMCs, taken before TCRalphabeta/CD19-depleted stem cell transplant. This chain links TRBV10-3 with TRBJ1-1; D ambiguous. The receptor comes from a boy younger than two with Wiskott-Aldrich syndrome, due to receive a stem cell transplant. CDR3 sequence (DNA): TGTGCCATCAGTGGCGACATGGGGAAAGAAGCTTTCTTT. The encoded protein is CAISGDMGKEAFF.